This note documents a single T cell receptor beta chain sequence. Its specificity is unknown. Only in-frame clones appear in the TCRdb table, and some are missing; sequencing was by immunoSEQ multiplex PCR. Among about 2 million clones listed, about 95% were seen once. The data originate from a study of shared clonotypes between healthy human individuals. Findings and limits, study-wide: Shared across several donors were approximately 5% of the naive CD4 clonotypes.

Germline V gene sequence: CDR1 MGHRA, CDR2 YSYEKL. The CDR3 is 15 residues long. V was clipped by 6 bases and J by 8 bases, with 22 bases between them. Positively selected for CCR7, the CD45RO-negative cells used as naive CD8 cells excluded terminally differentiated effector memory CD45RA+ cells. Caucasian adults living in Nashville, Tennessee, provided all samples. This chain joins TRBV4-1 and TRBJ1-2; D is possibly TRBD1 (5 bases). Material for sequencing was naive CD8+ T cells sorted from blood. The TCR sequence derives from a man between 18 and 29 years old in good health. The CDR3: CASRFRDGNGEGYTF. The CDR3 DNA is TGCGCCAGCAGGTTTCGGGACGGCAATGGCGAAGGCTACACCTTC.